Listed below are T cell receptor beta chains from one sample, sequenced in a study of a mutant IDH1 vaccine in newly diagnosed glioma. Assay used: immunoSEQ multiplex PCR; TCRdb lists only in-frame clones, some missing. The sample carries around 37,000 clones, around 80% recorded once. This sample comprised PBMCs, obtained from a glioma patient treated with radiotherapy, temozolomide or both. Receptors were obtained from a man aged 40-49 years with glioma. Some clones in this sample may be carry-over from other donors' samples. Each CDR3 is given with its conserved first and last residue. D genes are given only for firm matches. Not all rows give a size; the values are once, few, many and, for expanded clones, a class.

v_gene: TRBV7-9; j_gene: TRBJ1-1; d_gene: -; abundance: -; CDR3aa: CASSRRVNTEAFF; CDR3nt: TGTGCCAGCAGCCGACGGGTGAACACTGAAGCTTTCTTT
v_gene: TRBV30; j_gene: TRBJ2-4; d_gene: TRBD1; abundance: -; CDR3aa: CAYTRDSGSQYF; CDR3nt: TGTGCCTACACAAGGGACAGCGGCTCTCAGTACTTC
v_gene: TRBV12-2; j_gene: TRBJ2-7; d_gene: -; abundance: -; CDR3aa: CASRPGTGAPYEQYF; CDR3nt: TGTGCAAGTCGCCCCGGGACAGGGGCTCCCTACGAGCAGTACTTC
v_gene: TRBV2; j_gene: TRBJ1-6; d_gene: -; abundance: -; CDR3aa: CASSGGGGQINSPLHF; CDR3nt: TGTGCCAGCAGCGGAGGGGGAGGACAGATTAATTCACCCCTCCACTTT
v_gene: TRBV18; j_gene: TRBJ1-2; d_gene: -; abundance: -; CDR3aa: CASSPSGTFSGYTF; CDR3nt: TGTGCCAGCTCACCATCGGGGACGTTCAGTGGCTACACCTTC
v_gene: TRBV6-5; j_gene: TRBJ1-1; d_gene: -; abundance: -; CDR3aa: CASTEWGEDTEAFF; CDR3nt: TGTGCCAGCACCGAGTGGGGGGAAGACACTGAAGCTTTCTTT
v_gene: TRBV2; j_gene: TRBJ1-2; d_gene: TRBD1; abundance: once; CDR3aa: CAIPRQGYGYTF; CDR3nt: TGTGCCATTCCCAGACAGGGCTATGGCTACACCTTC
v_gene: TRBV6-1; j_gene: TRBJ1-2; d_gene: -; abundance: -; CDR3aa: CASSARGGRGYTF; CDR3nt: TGTGCCAGCAGCGCTCGGGGGGGCCGGGGCTACACCTTC
v_gene: TRBV5-6; j_gene: TRBJ1-1; d_gene: -; abundance: -; CDR3aa: CASSLGQGLENTEAFF; CDR3nt: TGTGCCAGCAGCTTGGGTCAGGGGCTGGAGAACACTGAAGCTTTCTTT
v_gene: TRBV5-4; j_gene: TRBJ1-1; d_gene: -; abundance: once; CDR3aa: CASSLPPRNTEAFF; CDR3nt: TGTGCCAGCAGCTTACCCCCTAGGAACACTGAAGCTTTCTTT
v_gene: TRBV25-1; j_gene: TRBJ1-1; d_gene: -; abundance: -; CDR3aa: CASDRRIGSLNTEAFF; CDR3nt: TGTGCCAGCGATAGGAGGATCGGGTCTTTGAACACTGAAGCTTTCTTT
v_gene: TRBV9; j_gene: TRBJ2-7; d_gene: TRBD2; abundance: -; CDR3aa: CASSFGLAGPYEQYF; CDR3nt: TGTGCCAGCAGCTTCGGGCTAGCGGGGCCCTACGAGCAGTACTTC
v_gene: TRBV29-1; j_gene: TRBJ1-1; d_gene: -; abundance: -; CDR3aa: CSVIGEGRAFF; CDR3nt: TGCAGCGTCATCGGGGAGGGACGAGCTTTCTTT
v_gene: TRBV20-1; j_gene: TRBJ2-5; d_gene: -; abundance: -; CDR3aa: CSAHKAETQYF; CDR3nt: TGCAGTGCCCACAAAGCGGAGACCCAGTACTTC
v_gene: TRBV7-2; j_gene: TRBJ1-1; d_gene: -; abundance: few; CDR3aa: CASSTTTEWSTEAFF; CDR3nt: TGTGCCAGCAGCACCACGACAGAATGGAGCACTGAAGCTTTCTTT
v_gene: TRBV6-1; j_gene: TRBJ1-4; d_gene: -; abundance: -; CDR3aa: CASSGDGGFDEKLFF; CDR3nt: TGTGCCAGCAGTGGGGACGGGGGATTCGACGAAAAACTGTTTTTT
v_gene: TRBV7-2; j_gene: TRBJ2-7; d_gene: TRBD2; abundance: -; CDR3aa: CASAPSQTSGDEQYF; CDR3nt: TGTGCCAGCGCCCCCTCTCAGACTAGCGGGGACGAGCAGTACTTC
v_gene: TRBV4-1; j_gene: TRBJ2-1; d_gene: TRBD2; abundance: few; CDR3aa: CASSRGGLAGVSYNEQFF; CDR3nt: TGCGCCAGCAGCCGGGGGGGACTAGCGGGTGTCTCCTACAATGAGCAGTTCTTC
v_gene: TRBV5-1; j_gene: TRBJ1-1; d_gene: TRBD1; abundance: -; CDR3aa: CASSLADRGMNTEAFF; CDR3nt: TGCGCCAGCAGCTTGGCCGACAGGGGAATGAACACTGAAGCTTTCTTT
v_gene: TRBV30; j_gene: TRBJ1-4; d_gene: TRBD1; abundance: -; CDR3aa: CAWSALVGQGGF; CDR3nt: TGTGCCTGGAGTGCCCTGGTCGGGCAGGGGGGTTTT
v_gene: TRBV7-9; j_gene: TRBJ2-7; d_gene: -; abundance: few; CDR3aa: CASSLGVDEQYF; CDR3nt: TGTGCCAGCAGCTTAGGTGTGGACGAGCAGTACTTC
v_gene: TRBV4-1; j_gene: TRBJ1-2; d_gene: TRBD1; abundance: -; CDR3aa: CASSQEPQDRGLWGYTF; CDR3nt: TGCGCCAGCAGCCAAGAGCCGCAGGACAGGGGACTTTGGGGCTACACCTTC
v_gene: TRBV5-1; j_gene: TRBJ1-1; d_gene: -; abundance: -; CDR3aa: CASVGTATEAFF; CDR3nt: TGCGCCAGCGTAGGGACGGCCACGGAAGCTTTCTTT
v_gene: TRBV5-4; j_gene: TRBJ2-7; d_gene: -; abundance: -; CDR3aa: CASSLDPTVVAYEQYF; CDR3nt: TGTGCCAGCAGCTTGGACCCGACAGTGGTGGCCTACGAGCAGTACTTC
v_gene: TRBV15; j_gene: TRBJ1-3; d_gene: -; abundance: -; CDR3aa: CATSRTLGSGNTIYF; CDR3nt: TGTGCCACCAGCAGAACCCTGGGTTCTGGAAACACCATATATTTT
v_gene: TRBV30; j_gene: TRBJ2-5; d_gene: -; abundance: -; CDR3aa: CAWSLRGDQETQYF; CDR3nt: TGTGCCTGGAGCCTCCGCGGGGACCAAGAGACCCAGTACTTC
v_gene: TRBV15; j_gene: TRBJ2-5; d_gene: -; abundance: -; CDR3aa: CATSRGGDQETQYF; CDR3nt: TGTGCCACCAGCAGAGGGGGCGACCAAGAGACCCAGTACTTC
v_gene: TRBV6-5; j_gene: TRBJ1-2; d_gene: -; abundance: -; CDR3aa: CASSEKTYGYTF; CDR3nt: TGTGCCAGCAGCGAAAAAACCTATGGCTACACCTTC
v_gene: TRBV6-4; j_gene: TRBJ2-3; d_gene: -; abundance: -; CDR3aa: CASSDGSGSTDTQYF; CDR3nt: TGTGCCAGCAGTGATGGTAGCGGTAGCACAGATACGCAGTATTTT
v_gene: TRBV5-4; j_gene: TRBJ2-7; d_gene: -; abundance: -; CDR3aa: CASSSDKSLSYEQYF; CDR3nt: TGTGCCAGCAGCTCGGACAAGTCACTCTCCTACGAGCAGTACTTC
v_gene: TRBV28; j_gene: TRBJ1-2; d_gene: -; abundance: -; CDR3aa: CASRKPGQKAPNYGYTF; CDR3nt: TGTGCCAGCAGAAAACCGGGACAAAAAGCCCCTAACTATGGCTACACCTTC
v_gene: TRBV4-2; j_gene: TRBJ2-5; d_gene: -; abundance: -; CDR3aa: CASSQVWSSVETQYF; CDR3nt: TGTGCCAGCAGCCAAGTTTGGTCTAGCGTGGAGACCCAGTACTTC
v_gene: TRBV19; j_gene: TRBJ2-5; d_gene: TRBD1; abundance: -; CDR3aa: CASSSREGARKTQYF; CDR3nt: TGTGCCAGTAGTAGTCGTGAGGGGGCGCGGAAGACCCAGTACTTC
v_gene: TRBV19; j_gene: TRBJ2-1; d_gene: -; abundance: few; CDR3aa: CATTMLGYEQFF; CDR3nt: TGTGCCACCACAATGCTAGGCTATGAGCAGTTCTTC
v_gene: TRBV5-6; j_gene: TRBJ1-2; d_gene: -; abundance: once; CDR3aa: CASSPLIDTGYTF; CDR3nt: TGTGCCAGCAGCCCCCTGATCGACACTGGCTACACCTTC
v_gene: TRBV5-1; j_gene: TRBJ1-1; d_gene: -; abundance: few; CDR3aa: CASSLGFYTEAFF; CDR3nt: TGCGCCAGCAGCTTAGGGTTTTACACTGAAGCTTTCTTT
v_gene: TRBV9; j_gene: TRBJ2-3; d_gene: -; abundance: -; CDR3aa: CASSVRRGDTQYF; CDR3nt: TGTGCCAGCAGCGTACGGCGGGGAGATACGCAGTATTTT
v_gene: TRBV15; j_gene: TRBJ2-5; d_gene: TRBD2; abundance: -; CDR3aa: CATSREVGGGFQETQYF; CDR3nt: TGTGCCACCAGCAGAGAAGTAGGCGGGGGGTTCCAAGAGACCCAGTACTTC
v_gene: TRBV10-1; j_gene: TRBJ2-2; d_gene: -; abundance: -; CDR3aa: CASRQDRWTGELFF; CDR3nt: TGCGCCAGCAGGCAGGACAGATGGACCGGGGAGCTGTTTTTT
v_gene: TRBV10-3; j_gene: TRBJ1-1; d_gene: -; abundance: few; CDR3aa: CAIRLMNADTEAFF; CDR3nt: TGTGCCATCAGGCTCATGAACGCAGATACTGAAGCTTTCTTT
v_gene: TRBV4-1; j_gene: TRBJ1-4; d_gene: TRBD1; abundance: -; CDR3aa: CASSQDFQRTGHEKLFF; CDR3nt: TGCGCCAGCAGCCAAGATTTCCAACGGACAGGGCATGAAAAACTGTTTTTT
v_gene: TRBV7-9; j_gene: TRBJ2-5; d_gene: TRBD1; abundance: -; CDR3aa: CASSLSTGGRETQYF; CDR3nt: TGTGCCAGCAGCTTAAGTACAGGGGGCCGGGAGACCCAGTACTTC
v_gene: TRBV10-1; j_gene: TRBJ2-7; d_gene: -; abundance: -; CDR3aa: CASSESVLLAYEQYF; CDR3nt: TGCGCCAGCAGTGAGTCGGTGCTCTTAGCCTACGAGCAGTACTTC
v_gene: TRBV30; j_gene: TRBJ2-1; d_gene: -; abundance: -; CDR3aa: CAWKAGSSYNEQFF; CDR3nt: TGTGCCTGGAAGGCGGGGAGCTCCTACAATGAGCAGTTCTTC
v_gene: TRBV7-8; j_gene: TRBJ2-6; d_gene: -; abundance: -; CDR3aa: CASSLVPISTYSGANVLTF; CDR3nt: TGTGCCAGCAGCTTAGTACCTATTTCAACGTATTCTGGGGCCAACGTCCTGACTTTC